This T cell receptor (beta chain) was captured in a study of shared clonotypes between healthy human individuals. Across the whole study: The study drew on two women and three men aged 18 to 49 as donors.

Clones were sequenced by immunoSEQ multiplex PCR, and TCRdb holds only the in-frame ones, with some missing. This sample has about 2.2 million clones, with around 93% found just once. The CDR3 loop spans 14 amino acids. V lost 6 bases, J lost 4 bases, and 16 bases lay in between. Germline V gives CDR1 SQVTM, CDR2 ANQGSEA. On this clone itself: The antigen is undetermined.

CD45RO-negative, CCR7-positively selected cells formed the naive CD8 fraction, excluding terminally differentiated effector memory CD45RA+ cells. Donors, without exception, were Caucasian adults residing in Nashville, Tennessee. Broader study findings: It was expected that sequencing depth would affect clonotype sharing among donors. Generation probabilities of non-shared clonotypes were lower (relative to those shared by all four donors).

The source material was naive CD8+ T cells from PBMCs. The source of this sequence is a man younger than 35 in good health. Some clones in this sample may be carry-over from other donors' samples. The rearrangement uses TRBV29-1 and TRBJ1-3; the D gene is possibly TRBD1 (6 bases). The CDR3 coding sequence is TGCAGCGTCCAGAATGACAGGTTCGGAAACACCATATATTTT. It codes for CSVQNDRFGNTIYF.